The TCR beta chain under discussion was sequenced for a study of T cell responses to AZD1222 COVID-19 vaccine (dated by TCRdb to about 2021). About the investigation overall: AZD1222 recipients given second doses at about 4 weeks or at about 12 weeks were pooled, since spike-specific TCR depth and breadth were not found to differ between the two schedules. A total of under 250 trial participants underwent TCR sequencing, of whom about 210 had received two doses of AZD1222 and around 25 had received two doses of the MenACWY control vaccine. Enrollment into the trials was organized by age into subgroups of 18-55, 56-69 and 70-plus years, and those subgroups contained about 160, 30 and 59 TCR-sequenced participants, respectively. General conclusions and limits of the study: The vaccine-associated CD4 TCRs covered the entire spike protein, and the dominant responses fell in regions 160-218 and 743-854. Because no day 14 peak-response samples were available, the repertoires could be characterized only after the peak T cell response. In the small 56-69-year group, the increase in depth fell short of significance, most likely because of low power. After two AZD1222 doses, both the breadth and the depth of spike-specific TCRs were significantly higher than at day 0 and than in MenACWY recipients. Participants were mostly white British and included more females than males, and it was suggested by the authors that clonal diversity may have been underestimated. Nearly half of unique spike-specific TCRs reportedly recognized epitopes outside regions mutated in the B.1.351 and B.1.1.7 variants. Conclusions about previously exposed vaccinees are limited, since just six AZD1222 recipients were seropositive for SARS-CoV-2 at baseline.

Details on this clone: The antigen it binds to is not known. Per-base quality was not reported, and no clone a single base away is much larger than it.

The CDR3, from cysteine to phenylalanine, totals 15 residues. The read is trimmed to its CDR3 DNA, 45 bases read in frame from base 1. Looking up the germline V gene yields CDR1 SGDLS and CDR2 YYNGEE. V and J are trimmed by 3 bases and 2 bases, and the gene matches miss 3 bases of the junction. According to the study, the label for this sample's time point signals: baseline before first vaccination. Vaccinee samples came from UK trials COV001 and COV002, including a single-blind randomized controlled phase 2/3 trial of AZD1222 (ChAdOx1 nCoV-19) in healthy adults. For TCRbeta chain sequencing, PBMC samples were collected from trial participants at day 0 and at day 28 after the second dose. The CDR3 regions of human TCRbeta chains were analyzed by immunosequencing. The original pipeline was this. TCRs in the repertoires were compared against a reference library of SARS-CoV-2-specific TCRs that had been generated with the MIRA antigen-specificity platform. Breadth was defined as the fraction of unique TCRs that were SARS-CoV-2-associated. Depth was defined as the fraction of total T cells that were SARS-CoV-2-associated. Using the MIRA data, each spike-specific TCR was assigned both to the spike region to which the TCR was reactive and to a CD4 or CD8 class. Log10-transformed breadth and depth values were compared by one-way ANOVA with Sidak's multiple comparisons tests. What TCRdb holds here is the immuneACCESS table cut down to in-frame rearrangements. Part of the clones is not present; checked against another copy, under half of the missing clones reflect an unresolved V gene, and the others are unexplained. The D gene and trimming were derived from the DNA, and the V and J assignments and clone size from that table. The sample yields about 120,000 clones; approximately 92% were counted once. More than 13% of the sample is in the top ten clones.

This chain joins TRBV9 to TRBJ2-7, and 12 junctional nucleotides match TRBD2. This clonotype was sampled from an adult in good health. This specimen consisted of peripheral blood, obtained on day 0 of AZD1222 vaccination. The CDR3 protein sequence reads: CASSAGLAGPYEQYF. The bases are TGTGCCAGCAGCGCCGGACTAGCGGGACCCTACGAGCAGTACTTC.